The clone carrying this T cell receptor (beta chain) has ten or more counts. Its antigen remains unknown. After template switching added a universal primer site, the resulting cDNA carried unique molecular identifiers. TCRdb re-analysed the 5' RACE reads in MiXCR, keeping a single row per CDR3 protein. The data contain a few hundred thousand distinct CDR3 sequences, 9% to 10% of them seen just once; the ten biggest clones take up under 3.5%. Trimming removed 6 bases at V and 9 bases at J, with 18 bases between. This CDR3 is 14 amino acids long. CDR1 and CDR2 from the germline V gene are MNHNS and SASEGT. The data stem from a study of identical twins. Study outcomes and limitations: The conclusions drew on cross-sectional statistical analysis instead of tracking the same donors.

The sample was also linked to a second study, of yellow fever vaccine responses in identical twins.

This clonotype was obtained from a woman under 30 in good health. Sequenced sample: PBMCs. The rearrangement joins TRBV6-1 to TRBJ1-5; D is unresolved. The CDR3 protein is CASSPSGPGGPQHF. DNA for the CDR3: TGTGCCAGCAGCCCATCCGGGCCGGGCGGGCCCCAGCATTTT.